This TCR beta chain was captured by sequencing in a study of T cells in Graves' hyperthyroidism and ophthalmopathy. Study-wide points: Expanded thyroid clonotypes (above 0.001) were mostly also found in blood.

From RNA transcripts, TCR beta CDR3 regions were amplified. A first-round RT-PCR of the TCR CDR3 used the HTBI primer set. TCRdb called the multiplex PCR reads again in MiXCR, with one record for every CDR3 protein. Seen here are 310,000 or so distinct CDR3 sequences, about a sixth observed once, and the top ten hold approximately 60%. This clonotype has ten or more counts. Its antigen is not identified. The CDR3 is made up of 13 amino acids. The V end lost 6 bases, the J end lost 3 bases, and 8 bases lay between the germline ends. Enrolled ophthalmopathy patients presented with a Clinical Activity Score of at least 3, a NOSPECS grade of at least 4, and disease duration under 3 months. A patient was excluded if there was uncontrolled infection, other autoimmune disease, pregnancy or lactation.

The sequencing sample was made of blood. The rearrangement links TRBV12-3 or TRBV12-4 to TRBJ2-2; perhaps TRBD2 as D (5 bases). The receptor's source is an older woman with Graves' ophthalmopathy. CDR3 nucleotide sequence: TGTGCCAGCAGCTCCGGGGACACCGGGGAGCTGTTTTTT. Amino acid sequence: CASSSGDTGELFF.